A selection of T cell receptor beta chains follows, all from one sample in a study of T cell responses to AZD1222 COVID-19 vaccine. Profiling relied on immunoSEQ multiplex PCR, and the TCRdb table lists in-frame clones only, not all of them. Of around 120,000 clones in the sample, around 93% were seen once. This material consisted of peripheral blood, taken on day 0 of AZD1222 vaccination. All receptors derive from an adult in good health. The CDR3 runs from the conserved cysteine through the conserved F or W.

TRBJ2-1 | TRBV20-1 | CSARAYNEQFF
TRBJ2-1 | TRBV19 | CASTSRTGTSYNEQFF
TRBJ2-3 | TRBV9 | CASSQMTSGTDTQYF
TRBJ2-1 | TRBV7-9 | CASSLGDRGSYNEQFF
TRBJ2-7 | TRBV7-8 | CASSLGGAAYEQYF
TRBJ2-2 | TRBV29-1 | CSVEGQGENTGELFF
TRBJ2-1 | TRBV4-1 | CASSQPPAGSTSYNEQFF
TRBJ2-7 | TRBV7-9 | CASNPTVGAYEQYF
TRBJ2-1 | TRBV18 | CASSPISSGRTYNEQFF
TRBJ2-6 | TRBV5-1 | CASSRGWANVLTF
TRBJ1-4 | TRBV28 | CASNGLREKLFF
TRBJ2-5 | TRBV5-1 | CASSLEGNGETQYF
TRBJ2-3 | TRBV10-3 | CAISEPSGFTDTQYF
TRBJ2-1 | TRBV7-3 | CASSSTLLTSGNPYNEQFF
TRBJ2-1 | TRBV14 | CASSQDGPAGAYNEQFF
TRBJ2-7 | TRBV12-1 | CASVPAPLAGGKGAYEQYF
TRBJ1-3 | TRBV5-1 | CASSLQGWNSGNTIYF
TRBJ1-1 | TRBV27 | CASSPDLANTEAFF
TRBJ2-1 | TRBV2 | CASSGDSQYNEQFF
TRBJ1-5 | TRBV12-3/TRBV12-4 | CASSFESGQPQHF
TRBJ1-1 | TRBV5-6 | CASSSIPSEAFF
TRBJ2-2 | TRBV5-1 | CASSLGWGKDTGELFF
TRBJ1-5 | TRBV7-9 | CASSLRQGVQHF
TRBJ2-1 | TRBV9 | CASSTRGDLYNEQFF
TRBJ2-6 | TRBV6-1 | CASSDSGANVLTF
TRBJ1-1 | TRBV2 | CASSDQGNTEAFF
TRBJ1-1 | TRBV10-3 | CAISGGANTEAFF
TRBJ1-2 | TRBV28 | CASSWVRRSGYTF
TRBJ2-1 | TRBV12-3/TRBV12-4 | CASSFYGGSEQFF
TRBJ1-5 | TRBV12-5 | CASGTGTEWNQPQHF
TRBJ1-1 | TRBV2 | CASQEDMDTEAFF
TRBJ2-3 | TRBV6-1 | CASSERRLGSTDTQYF
TRBJ2-2 | TRBV24-1 | CATSGERENAGELFF
TRBJ1-1 | TRBV29-1 | CSVESGRGLNTEAFF
TRBJ2-3 | TRBV3-1/TRBV3-2 | CASSQDTGLGNTQYF
TRBJ2-3 | TRBV5-1 | CASSPQTSGSGDTQYF
TRBJ2-2 | TRBV7-9 | CASNSDRDTGELFF
TRBJ2-1 | TRBV7-6 | CASSNSLAGRDNEQFF
TRBJ2-7 | TRBV27 | CASSSGRAYEQYF
TRBJ2-7 | TRBV5-1 | CASSFGDASYEQYF
TRBJ1-6 | TRBV2 | CASSETRGRNSPLHF
TRBJ2-5 | TRBV7-8 | CASSRDRSGETQYF
TRBJ2-1 | TRBV25-1 | CASSGETGNHNEQFF
TRBJ2-7 | TRBV19 | CASSIVGTGNYEQYF
TRBJ1-4 | TRBV12-5 | CASGLLGLNEKLFF
TRBJ2-7 | TRBV3-1/TRBV3-2 | CASSQRTRHYEQYF
TRBJ2-1 | TRBV27 | CASSLLGYNEQFF
TRBJ2-2 | TRBV18 | CASSPRREPTGELFF
TRBJ2-1 | TRBV7-8 | CASKQGSYNEQFF
TRBJ2-1 | TRBV25-1 | CASSELLARGSYNEQFF
TRBJ1-5 | TRBV30 | CAWSVNFLRGRGPQHF
TRBJ1-1 | TRBV11-2 | CASSLDIRAMAFF
TRBJ1-4 | TRBV3-1/TRBV3-2 | CASSHVGTGDEKLFF
TRBJ2-7 | TRBV20-1 | CSASVGGSTYEQYF
TRBJ2-4 | TRBV28 | CASSSFVLAKNIQYF